This entry lists 29 T cell receptor beta chains sequenced from one sample in a study of spatial heterogeneity in lung cancer. Study-wide findings and caveats: Tumors with more nonsynonymous mutations had more expanded intratumoral alpha and beta TCRs.

These receptors have no known antigen. TCRdb passed the 5' RACE reads through MiXCR, listing each CDR3 protein once. The sample yields about 6,000 distinct CDR3 sequences, approximately 14% seen once. Time point described: sample taken at primary tumor resection. The sample was lung tumor tissue, taken at surgery. The receptor source for this set is a male donor with early-stage non-small cell lung cancer.

This clonotype is termed medium-sized (0.01 to 0.1%). The CDR3 region has the DNA TGCAGCGTTGGATGGGGTCCCACTGAAGCTTTCTTT. As protein: CSVGWGPTEAFF. The chain carries TRBV29-1 and TRBJ1-1; D gene uncertain. The CDR3 has 12 residues. CDR1 SQVTM and CDR2 ANQGSEA come from the germline V gene. The germline V and J ends were trimmed by 4 bases and 4 bases, with 10 bases remaining between them.

This clonotype was observed at least ten times. The chain joins TRBV12-3 or TRBV12-4 to TRBJ1-1, with 7 nucleotides matching TRBD1. CDR3 size: 14 residues. The V gene end was trimmed by 6 bases and the J gene end by 7 bases; junction bases not matched to a gene: 11. CDR3 DNA: TGTGCCAGCAGCCACGGAGGGGGCTTTGGTGAAGCTTTCTTT. This codes for CASSHGGGFGEAFF.

In this sample, this clonotype turned up many times. The gene calls are TRBV10-3 and TRBJ2-1; D is unresolved. The CDR3 sequence is 21 residues long. Trimming stripped 0 bases from V and 5 bases from J, with 29 bases between. The germline CDR1 and CDR2 sequences are ENHRY and SYGVKD. The DNA for the CDR3 is TGTGCCATCAGTGAGTCTCTCTGGGTAACGAGACTCCCGGGCCAAAACAATGAGCAGTTCTTC. Its protein product is CAISESLWVTRLPGQNNEQFF.

This clonotype is categorized as medium-sized. The J gene is TRBJ2-6, the V gene TRBV24-1; possible D gene TRBD1, 6 bases. Germline CDR1 reads KGHDR; CDR2 reads SFDVKD. The CDR3 spans 14 residues. Trimming took off 4 bases at V and 13 bases at J, with 16 bases between the two ends. CDR3 DNA: TGTGCCACCAGTGAGCCTGGGACGGACAGTGTCCTGACTTTC. It yields the protein CATSEPGTDSVLTF.

By sample share, this clonotype is medium-sized. The gene calls are TRBV7-6 and TRBJ2-2; the match to TRBD2 covers 9 bases. Looked up from germline, CDR1 is SGHVS and CDR2 is FNYEAQ. The CDR3 loop spans 16 amino acids. J gave up 7 bases and V 5 bases, and 11 bases lay outside the gene matches. The CDR3 region is CASSPWTSAKGGELFF. CDR3 nucleotides: TGTGCCAGCAGCCCGTGGACTAGCGCCAAAGGCGGGGAGCTGTTTTTT.

The V and J genes are TRBV29-1 and TRBJ1-1; D gene ambiguous. CDR1 is SQVTM, CDR2 ANQGSEA, per germline. The CDR3 spans 12 residues. The V end was cut by 3 bases, the J end by 10 bases, with 15 bases between. CDR3: CSVESQAHGAFF. The CDR3 coding sequence is TGCAGCGTTGAGTCCCAGGCTCACGGAGCTTTCTTT.

The chain is built from TRBV3-1 and TRBJ1-2; a possible D gene is TRBD1 (6 bases). The V gene's germline CDR1 is LGHDT and CDR2 YNNKEL (reference sequence). CDR3 size: 14 residues. Trimming shortened V by 4 bases and J by 0 bases, and 9 bases separated the two germline ends. DNA for the CDR3: TGTGCCAGCAGCCCAGGACAGTCTAACTATGGCTACACCTTC. It codes for CASSPGQSNYGYTF. Using reference TRBV3-1 and TRBJ1-2 for the parts outside the CDR3, the full variable domain is DTAVSQTPKYLVTQMGNDKSIKCEQNLGHDTMYWYKQDSKKFLKIMFSYNNKELIINETVPNRFSPKSPDKAHLNLHINSLELGDSAVYFCASSPGQSNYGYTFGSGTRLTVV.

The chain couples TRBV12-3 or TRBV12-4 to TRBJ2-3; D is possibly TRBD2 (6 bases). V dropped 3 bases and J dropped 2 bases, with 12 bases sitting between them. The CDR3 sequence is 15 residues long. CDR3 sequence reads: CASSFGGATTDTQYF. CDR3 coding DNA: TGTGCCAGCAGTTTCGGCGGGGCAACCACAGATACGCAGTATTTT.

Within the sample, this clonotype is medium-sized. This chain links TRBV20-1 with TRBJ2-4, with 7 bases aligning to TRBD1. Germline CDR1 is DFQATT and CDR2 is SNEGSKA (reference sequence). Losses at the gene ends were 6 bases for V and 7 bases for J; bases not matched to a gene: 15. The CDR3 is 15 residues long. The CDR3 DNA reads TGCAGTGCGACCGACAGGGAGTCTCAGATTAACATTCAGTACTTC. Its protein product is CSATDRESQINIQYF.

This clonotype came up many times. The chain carries TRBV6-1 and TRBJ2-1; D is perhaps TRBD1 (5 bases). The CDR3 contains 14 residues. Trimming removed 8 bases at V and 2 bases at J, with 13 bases between. Germline CDR1 is MNHNS and CDR2 is SASEGT. CDR3 coding DNA: TGTGCCAGCCCTAAGGGGCGCGCCTACAATGAGCAGTTCTTC. This encodes CASPKGRAYNEQFF.

V gene TRBV7-9 combines with J gene TRBJ2-7, with D maybe TRBD2 (6 bases). The CDR3 covers 12 residues. CDR1 and CDR2 (germline): SEHNR, FQNEAQ (reference sequence). Between the trimmed V and J ends, which lost 4 bases and 7 bases, there was a span of 11 bases. CDR3 coding DNA: TGTGCCAGCAGCTCTTCCGGGGGAGAGCAGTACTTC. It specifies CASSSSGGEQYF.

This clonotype is medium-sized. J is TRBJ1-5 and V is TRBV6-1; no clear D gene. Looked up from germline, CDR1 is MNHNS and CDR2 is SASEGT. There are 14 residues in the CDR3. Trimming removed 8 bases at V and 0 bases at J, with 11 bases between. The CDR3 sequence: CASHEGASNQPQHF. The DNA for the CDR3 is TGTGCCAGCCATGAGGGTGCTAGCAATCAGCCCCAGCATTTT.

This clonotype rates as medium-sized. The chain carries TRBV19 and TRBJ1-2, with no clear D. The CDR3 contains 14 residues. Germline assignment: CDR1 LNHDA and CDR2 SQIVND (reference sequence). With 4 bases removed from V and 4 bases from J, the gap between germline ends came to 13 bases. The CDR3 DNA sequence: TGTGCCAGTAGTAGCGTCGGGGTCGGCTATGGCTACACCTTC. Its translation: CASSSVGVGYGYTF.

By share, this clonotype counts as medium-sized. The chain links TRBV28 to TRBJ2-2, with TRBD1 matching over 7 bases. After removal of 1 base from V and 5 bases from J, the junction contained 7 bases not matched to a gene. In germline, CDR1 is MDHEN, CDR2 SYDVKM. The CDR3 loop spans 16 amino acids. CDR3 in DNA: TGTGCCAGCAGTTTATCCACAGGGGATCTTACCGGGGAGCTGTTTTTT. It specifies CASSLSTGDLTGELFF.

This clonotype is classed as medium-sized (0.01 to 0.1%). The genes are TRBV6-5 and TRBJ2-1; 7 bases match TRBD2. The CDR3 loop spans 13 amino acids. With 4 bases clipped from V and 11 bases from J, the junction kept 8 bases outside the gene matches. Germline assignment: CDR1 MNHEY and CDR2 SVGAGI. The CDR3 DNA sequence: TGTGCCAGCAGTTCCCGAGCGGGATCCCAGCAGTTCTTC. Its protein is CASSSRAGSQQFF.

A word on this clonotype: Because it lacks the conserved phenylalanine or tryptophan at the end, this CDR3 is likely a read error. The genes are TRBV2 and TRBJ1-1; TRBD1 matches at 8 bases. CDR3 length equals 17 residues. The V and J ends lost 5 bases and 7 bases, in that order; junction bases with no gene match: 18. CDR1 SNHLY and CDR2 FYNNEI come from the germline V gene. The CDR3 sequence: CASSQEDRASQGDEAFS. For the CDR3, the DNA is TGTGCCAGCAGTCAGGAGGACAGGGCATCCCAGGGGGATGAAGCTTTCTCT.

In this sample, this clonotype turned up many times. The J gene is TRBJ1-1, the V gene TRBV5-1, with D tentatively TRBD1 (6 bases). Germline V gene lookup returns CDR1 SGHRS and CDR2 YFSETQ. The CDR3 has 15 residues. V was shortened by 5 bases and J by 1 base, with 15 bases between the two germline ends. The CDR3 is CASSRSDRRNTEAFF. DNA for the CDR3: TGCGCCAGCAGTAGGTCTGACAGGAGGAACACTGAAGCTTTCTTT.

As for this clonotype: An end of the junction differs from the germline gene, which may be a read error. J is TRBJ2-5 and V is TRBV7-7; 8 bases match TRBD2. The germline gives CDR1 SSHAT, CDR2 FNYEAQ (reference sequence). The CDR3 length is 12 residues. Written as DNA, the CDR3 is TGTGCTAGCAGCTTAGCGGGGGAGACCCAGTACTTC. Translation gives CASSLAGETQYF.

This clonotype is judged medium-sized. V is TRBV10-2 and J is TRBJ2-2, with TRBD2 matching 10 bases. Germline V gene sequence: CDR1 WSHSY, CDR2 SAAADI. The junction had 2 bases not matched to a gene; V was cut back by 4 bases and J by 0 bases. CDR3 size: 16 residues. CDR3 loop: CASSATSGSNTGELFF. As DNA, the CDR3 is TGCGCCAGCAGTGCGACTAGCGGGTCGAACACCGGGGAGCTGTTTTTT.

This clonotype ranks as medium-sized (0.01 to 0.1%). The chain carries TRBV28 and TRBJ2-3, with 12 bases that match TRBD2. The germline CDR1 and CDR2 sequences are MDHEN and SYDVKM. The trim removed 3 bases at V and 2 bases at J, leaving 6 bases unmatched. The CDR3 sequence is 17 residues long. CDR3 DNA: TGTGCCAGCAGTTTTACCCTAGCGGGAGGGCACACAGATACGCAGTATTTT. Translating it yields CASSFTLAGGHTDTQYF.

This clonotype rates as medium-sized. In nucleotides, the CDR3 is TGTGCCAGCAGACAGGGTGGTGAAAAACTGTTTTTT. Translation: CASRQGGEKLFF. The rearrangement joins TRBV28 to TRBJ1-4; maybe TRBD1 (6 bases). The germline V and J ends were trimmed by 6 bases and 7 bases, with 9 bases remaining between them. The V gene's germline CDR1 is MDHEN and CDR2 SYDVKM. The CDR3 sequence is 12 residues long.

This clonotype was seen only a few times. The chain uses TRBV4-1 and TRBJ1-3; a weak D match, TRBD1 (5 bases). Germline assignment: CDR1 MGHRA and CDR2 YSYEKL. The CDR3 is 16 amino acids. The V end lost 1 base, the J end lost 8 bases, and 18 bases lay between the germline ends. In DNA, the CDR3 is TGCGCCAGCAGCCAAGGTCAGGGACCCCGGGGCGACACCATATATTTT. Amino acids: CASSQGQGPRGDTIYF.

This clonotype is medium-sized by share. The DNA is left out, because the CDR3 cannot be placed on it with certainty; the CDR3 is given as TCRdb lists it. The rearrangement uses TRBV7-2 and TRBJ2-1; TRBD2, as called in the table, went unchecked against the DNA. Germline assignment: CDR1 SGHTA and CDR2 FQGNSA. The CDR3 has 18 residues if both end residues are counted. The CDR3: CASSKEVGGGSGRSDDFF.

By share, this clonotype ranks as medium-sized. The chain has TRBV20-1 and TRBJ2-3, with TRBD2 matching 9 bases. The germline CDR1 and CDR2 sequences are DFQATT and SNEGSKA (reference sequence). The CDR3 is made up of 16 amino acids. V shed 2 bases, J shed 4 bases, and the junction held 10 bases outside the gene matches. DNA for the CDR3: TGCAGTGCTAGAATAGCGGGAGCGGGGTTCGCAGATACGCAGTATTTT. Translated: CSARIAGAGFADTQYF.

This clonotype has ten or more counts. The DNA for the CDR3 is TGTGCCATCAGTGAGGTGGGGCCGAATAATTCACCCCTCCACTTT. Its translation: CAISEVGPNNSPLHF. V usage is TRBV10-3 and J usage is TRBJ1-6; tentatively, D is TRBD1 (5 bases). Germline V gene lookup returns CDR1 ENHRY and CDR2 SYGVKD. The CDR3 extends over 15 amino acids. Trimming left V 2 bases short and J 5 bases short, with 10 bases between.

This clonotype was counted many times. The J gene is TRBJ1-5, the V gene TRBV11-2; unclear D gene. The CDR3 runs 14 residues. V lost 2 bases and J lost 6, with 11 bases in between. Germline lookup yields CDR1 SGHAT and CDR2 FQNNGV. CDR3 sequence reads: CASSLQAGIQPQHF. Written as DNA, the CDR3 is TGTGCCAGCAGCTTACAGGCGGGGATTCAGCCCCAGCATTTT.

In this sample, this clonotype is medium-sized. The V gene is TRBV4-1, the J gene TRBJ1-3; D is undetermined. CDR3 length: 14 residues. Germline assignment: CDR1 MGHRA and CDR2 YSYEKL. V shed 3 bases and J shed 2 bases, with 8 bases lying between them. The CDR3 sequence: CASSQSEPGNTIYF. CDR3 nucleotide sequence: TGCGCCAGCAGCCAGTCCGAGCCTGGAAACACCATATATTTT.

Sample share makes this clonotype large. The V call is TRBV3-1, the J call TRBJ2-3; no reliable D call. CDR3 length equals 14 residues. Germline loops: CDR1 LGHDT, CDR2 YNNKEL (reference sequence). Trimming shortened V by 4 bases and J by 6 bases, and 14 bases separated the two germline ends. The CDR3 coding sequence is TGTGCCAGCAGCCCACCTTCCCGGCTGGATACGCAGTATTTT. As protein: CASSPPSRLDTQYF.

Judged by abundance, this clonotype is medium-sized. The V and J genes are TRBV20-1 and TRBJ2-5; no reliable D call. Germline CDR1 DFQATT, CDR2 SNEGSKA (reference sequence). With 5 bases removed from V and 5 bases from J, the gap between germline ends came to 15 bases. CDR3 length: 13 residues. CDR3 amino acids: CSAGMAGQETQYF. Here the CDR3 DNA reads TGCAGTGCTGGAATGGCTGGCCAGGAGACCCAGTACTTC.